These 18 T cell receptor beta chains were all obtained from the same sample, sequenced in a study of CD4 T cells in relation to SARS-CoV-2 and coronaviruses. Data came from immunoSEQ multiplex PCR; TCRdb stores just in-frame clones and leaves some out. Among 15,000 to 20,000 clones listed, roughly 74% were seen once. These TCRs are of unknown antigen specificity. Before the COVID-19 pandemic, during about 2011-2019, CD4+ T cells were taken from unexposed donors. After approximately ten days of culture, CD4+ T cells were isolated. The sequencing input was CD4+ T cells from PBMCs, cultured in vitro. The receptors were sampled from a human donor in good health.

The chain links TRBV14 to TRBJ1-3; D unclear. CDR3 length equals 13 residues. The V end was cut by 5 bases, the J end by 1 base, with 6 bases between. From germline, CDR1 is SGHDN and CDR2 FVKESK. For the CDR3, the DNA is TGTGCCAGCAGCAAACAATCTGGAAACACCATATATTTT. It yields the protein CASSKQSGNTIYF.

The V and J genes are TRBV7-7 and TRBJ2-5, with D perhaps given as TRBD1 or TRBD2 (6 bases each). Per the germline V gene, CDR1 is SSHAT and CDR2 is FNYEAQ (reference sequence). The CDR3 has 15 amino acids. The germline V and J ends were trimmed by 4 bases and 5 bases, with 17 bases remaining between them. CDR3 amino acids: CASSSGAGGTETQYF. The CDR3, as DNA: TGTGCCAGCAGCTCGGGGGCCGGGGGAACGGAGACCCAGTACTTC.

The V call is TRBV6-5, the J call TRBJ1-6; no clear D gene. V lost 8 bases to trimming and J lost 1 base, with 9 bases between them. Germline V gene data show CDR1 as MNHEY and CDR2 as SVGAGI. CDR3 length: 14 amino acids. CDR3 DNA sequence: TGTGCCAGCTTATGGGAGTCCTATAATTCACCCCTCCACTTT. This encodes CASLWESYNSPLHF.

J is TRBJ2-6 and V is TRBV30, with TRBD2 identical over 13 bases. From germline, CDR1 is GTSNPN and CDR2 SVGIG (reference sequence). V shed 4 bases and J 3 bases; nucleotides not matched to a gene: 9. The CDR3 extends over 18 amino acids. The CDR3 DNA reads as TGTGCCTGGACACTAGCGGGAGGGGGTTGGGTTGGGGCCAACGTCCTGACTTTC. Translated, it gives CAWTLAGGGWVGANVLTF.

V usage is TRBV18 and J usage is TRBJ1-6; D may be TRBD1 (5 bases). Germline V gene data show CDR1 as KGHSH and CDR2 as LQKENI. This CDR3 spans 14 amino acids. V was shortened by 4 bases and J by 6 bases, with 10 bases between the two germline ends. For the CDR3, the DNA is TGTGCCAGCTCACTAGACCAGGGTAATTCACCCCTCCACTTT. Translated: CASSLDQGNSPLHF.

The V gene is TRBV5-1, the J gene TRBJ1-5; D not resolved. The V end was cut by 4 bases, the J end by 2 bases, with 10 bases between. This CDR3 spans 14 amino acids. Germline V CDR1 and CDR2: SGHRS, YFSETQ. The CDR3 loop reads CASSPGRGNQPQHF. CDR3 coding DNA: TGCGCCAGCAGCCCCGGAAGAGGCAATCAGCCCCAGCATTTT.

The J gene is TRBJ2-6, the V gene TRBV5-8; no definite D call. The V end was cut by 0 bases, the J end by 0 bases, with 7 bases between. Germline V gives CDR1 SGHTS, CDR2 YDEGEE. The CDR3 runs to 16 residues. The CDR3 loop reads CASSLGPYSGANVLTF. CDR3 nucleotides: TGTGCCAGCAGCTTGGGTCCGTACTCTGGGGCCAACGTCCTGACTTTC.

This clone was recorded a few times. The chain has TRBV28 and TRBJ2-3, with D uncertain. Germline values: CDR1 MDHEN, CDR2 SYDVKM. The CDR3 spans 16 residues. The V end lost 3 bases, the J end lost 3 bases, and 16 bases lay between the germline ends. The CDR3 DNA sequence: TGTGCCAGCAGTTTCACCACGGGCGGTGGGACAGATACGCAGTATTTT. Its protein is CASSFTTGGGTDTQYF.

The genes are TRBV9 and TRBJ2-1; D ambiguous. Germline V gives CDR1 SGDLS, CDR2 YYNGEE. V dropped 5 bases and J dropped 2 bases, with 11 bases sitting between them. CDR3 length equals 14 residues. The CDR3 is CASSTPRPYNEQFF. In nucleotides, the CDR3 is TGTGCCAGCAGTACACCACGACCCTACAATGAGCAGTTCTTC.

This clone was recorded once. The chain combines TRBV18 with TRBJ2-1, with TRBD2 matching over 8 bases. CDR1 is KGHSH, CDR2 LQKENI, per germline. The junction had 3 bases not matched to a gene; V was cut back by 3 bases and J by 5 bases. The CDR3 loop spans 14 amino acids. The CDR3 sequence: CASSPGRDHNEQFF. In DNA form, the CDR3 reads TGTGCCAGCTCACCCGGGAGGGACCACAATGAGCAGTTCTTC.

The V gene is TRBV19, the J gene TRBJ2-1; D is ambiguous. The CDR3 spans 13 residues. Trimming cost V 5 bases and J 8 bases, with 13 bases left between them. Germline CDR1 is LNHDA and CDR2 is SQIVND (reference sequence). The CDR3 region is CASSRSLADEQFF. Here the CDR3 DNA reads TGTGCCAGTAGTCGCTCTCTCGCCGATGAGCAGTTCTTC. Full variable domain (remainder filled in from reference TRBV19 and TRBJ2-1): DGGITQSPKYLFRKEGQNVTLSCEQNLNHDAMYWYRQDPGQGLRLIYYSQIVNDFQKGDIAEGYSVSREKKESFPLTVTSAQKNPTAFYLCASSRSLADEQFFGPGTRLTVL.

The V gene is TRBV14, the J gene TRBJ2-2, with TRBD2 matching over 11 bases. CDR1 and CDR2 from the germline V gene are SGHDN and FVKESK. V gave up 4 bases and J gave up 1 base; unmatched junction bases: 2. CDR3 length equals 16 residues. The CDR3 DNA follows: TGTGCCAGCAGCCTAGGACTAGCGGGGAACACCGGGGAGCTGTTTTTT. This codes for CASSLGLAGNTGELFF.

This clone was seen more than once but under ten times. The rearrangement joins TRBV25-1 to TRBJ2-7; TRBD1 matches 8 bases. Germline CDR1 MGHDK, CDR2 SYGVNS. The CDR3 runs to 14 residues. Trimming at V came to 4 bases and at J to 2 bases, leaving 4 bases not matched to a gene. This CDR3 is CASSVDRVPYEQYF. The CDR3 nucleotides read TGTGCCAGCAGTGTGGACAGGGTACCCTACGAGCAGTACTTC.

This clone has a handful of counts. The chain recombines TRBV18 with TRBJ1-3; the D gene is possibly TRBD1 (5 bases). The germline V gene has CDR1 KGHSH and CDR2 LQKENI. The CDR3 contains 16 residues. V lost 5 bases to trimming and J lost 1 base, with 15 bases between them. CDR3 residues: CASSSTPAGSGNTIYF. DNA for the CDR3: TGTGCCAGCTCATCCACACCGGCAGGGTCTGGAAACACCATATATTTT.

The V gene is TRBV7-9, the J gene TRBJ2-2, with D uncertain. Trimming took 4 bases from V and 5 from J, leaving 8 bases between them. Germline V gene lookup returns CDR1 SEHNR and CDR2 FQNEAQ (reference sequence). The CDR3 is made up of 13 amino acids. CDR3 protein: CASSSLRTGELFF. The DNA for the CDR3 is TGTGCCAGCAGCTCGTTAAGGACCGGGGAGCTGTTTTTT.

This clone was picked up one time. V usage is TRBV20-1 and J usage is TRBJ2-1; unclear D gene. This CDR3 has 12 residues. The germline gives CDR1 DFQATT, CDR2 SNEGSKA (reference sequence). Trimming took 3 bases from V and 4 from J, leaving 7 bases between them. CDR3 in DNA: TGCAGTGCTAGTGTCCCATACAATGAGCAGTTCTTC. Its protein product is CSASVPYNEQFF.

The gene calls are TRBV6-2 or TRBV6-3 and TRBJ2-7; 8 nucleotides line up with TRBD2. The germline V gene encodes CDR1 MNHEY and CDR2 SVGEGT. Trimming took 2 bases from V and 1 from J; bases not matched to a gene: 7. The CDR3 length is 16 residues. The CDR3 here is CASSYQAGELSYEQYF. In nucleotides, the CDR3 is TGTGCCAGCAGTTACCAAGCGGGAGAACTGTCCTACGAGCAGTACTTC.

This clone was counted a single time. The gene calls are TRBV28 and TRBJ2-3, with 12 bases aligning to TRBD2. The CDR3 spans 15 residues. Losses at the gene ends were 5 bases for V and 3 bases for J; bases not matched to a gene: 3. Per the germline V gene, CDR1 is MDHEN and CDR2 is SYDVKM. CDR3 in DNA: TGTGCCAGCAGTGGAACTAGCGGGAGGACAGATACGCAGTATTTT. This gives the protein CASSGTSGRTDTQYF.